This TCR beta chain was captured in a study of control samples from healthy donors and cancer patients. This table comes from immunoSEQ multiplex PCR, and its TCRdb copy is limited to in-frame clones, with some not included. The sample records fewer than 85,000 clones, 94% being singletons. The ends were cut back, 6 bases at V and 5 bases at J, with 19 bases in the middle. The CDR3 length is 15 residues. The germline V gene encodes CDR1 MGHDK and CDR2 SYGVNS. The specimen sequenced was blood. The sequence was collected from a woman aged 25 to 39 in good health. The chain combines TRBV25-1 with TRBJ2-5; D tentatively fits TRBD1 or TRBD2 (5 bases each). This chain's CDR3 is CASSEPREMFETQYF. The CDR3, as DNA: TGTGCCAGCAGCGAACCCAGGGAGATGTTTGAGACCCAGTACTTC.